These 3 T cell receptor beta chains were sequenced from one sample in a study of T cells in Graves' hyperthyroidism and ophthalmopathy. Researchers amplified the TCR beta CDR3 regions from RNA transcripts. The HTBI primer set was used in a first-round RT-PCR of the TCR CDR3. Using its own MiXCR run on the multiplex PCR reads, TCRdb lists one record per CDR3 protein. The sample has approximately 400,000 distinct CDR3 sequences, over 11% seen once. Sequences were obtained from blood. These TCRs come from a man aged 50 or older with Graves' ophthalmopathy.

This clonotype has more than one count but fewer than ten. This chain joins TRBV29-1 and TRBJ2-2; 9 bases align to TRBD1. The CDR3 runs to 14 residues. V was clipped by 5 bases and J by 6 bases; unmatched bases: 7. Looked up from germline, CDR1 is SQVTM and CDR2 is ANQGSEA. The CDR3 DNA is TGCAGCGTTCTCGACAGGGGGTACCCCGGGGAGCTGTTTTTT. Translation: CSVLDRGYPGELFF.

This clonotype was seen many times. The chain has TRBV13 and TRBJ2-2; TRBD2 aligns across 9 bases. The CDR3 contains 16 residues. Germline CDR1 PRHDT, CDR2 FYEKMQ (reference sequence). Unmatched junction bases numbered 5, after V lost 3 bases and J lost 3 bases. This CDR3 is CASSLWREGYTGELFF. CDR3 coding DNA: TGTGCCAGCAGCTTGTGGCGGGAGGGTTACACCGGGGAGCTGTTTTTT.

This clonotype appeared many times. The J gene is TRBJ2-7, the V gene TRBV11-2; D gene ambiguous. This CDR3 is 11 amino acids long. V lost 10 bases and J 5 bases, leaving 12 bases between the germline ends. CDR1 SGHAT and CDR2 FQNNGV come from the germline V gene. The CDR3 DNA reads TGTGCCAACAACACCCCTGACGAGCAGTACTTC. This encodes CANNTPDEQYF.